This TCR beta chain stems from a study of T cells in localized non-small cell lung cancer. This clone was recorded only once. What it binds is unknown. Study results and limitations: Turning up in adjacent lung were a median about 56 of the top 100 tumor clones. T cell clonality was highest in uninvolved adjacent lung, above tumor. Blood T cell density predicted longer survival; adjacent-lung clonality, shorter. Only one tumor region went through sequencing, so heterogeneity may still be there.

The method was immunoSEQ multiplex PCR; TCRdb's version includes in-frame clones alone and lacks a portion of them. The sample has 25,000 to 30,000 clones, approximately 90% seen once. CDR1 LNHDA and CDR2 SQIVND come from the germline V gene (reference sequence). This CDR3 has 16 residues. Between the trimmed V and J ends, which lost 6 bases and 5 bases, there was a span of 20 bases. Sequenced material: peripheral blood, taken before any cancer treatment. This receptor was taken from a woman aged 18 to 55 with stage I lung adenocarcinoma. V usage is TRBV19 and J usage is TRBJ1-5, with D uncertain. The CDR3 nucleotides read TGTGCCAGTAGGGCCGGGGATAGAACGGCTCATCAGCCCCAGCATTTT. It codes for CASRAGDRTAHQPQHF. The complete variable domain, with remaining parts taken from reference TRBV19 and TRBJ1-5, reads DGGITQSPKYLFRKEGQNVTLSCEQNLNHDAMYWYRQDPGQGLRLIYYSQIVNDFQKGDIAEGYSVSREKKESFPLTVTSAQKNPTAFYLCASRAGDRTAHQPQHFGDGTRLSIL.